This T cell receptor beta chain was sequenced for a study of cytomegalovirus exposure and HLA in healthy donors. Study results and limitations: In a later analysis, HLA-C alleles had the fewest associated TCRs, DRB1 alleles the most.

PCR employed 60 Vbeta and 13 Jbeta primers. Here immunoSEQ multiplex PCR was the method, and the copy in TCRdb shows in-frame clones only, minus some. With roughly 190,000 clones in the sample, the ten largest clones hold 6.5%. Remarks on this clone: Its antigen is still unknown.

Sequenced: PBMCs. This clonotype was sampled from a man aged 30-40 years in good health and CMV-seronegative.

The DNA for the CDR3 is TGTGCCAGCAGCCAAGTTAACGGGAACACTGAAGCTTTCTTT. It translates to CASSQVNGNTEAFF. The chain uses TRBV4-2 and TRBJ1-1; D gene uncertain. The V and J ends lost 1 base and 1 base respectively, with 7 bases between them. This CDR3 is built from 14 residues. CDR1 and CDR2 from the germline V gene are LGHNA and YNFKEQ.